This entry features one TCR beta chain sequence. This sample was included in a study of blood T cell repertoires in COVID-19. Study details: Spain, Italy and the United States supplied samples that represented acute and convalescent COVID-19. Sources were T cells, B-cell-depleted T cells, or PBMCs; the material itself was cDNA or gDNA.

Original processing notes: Amplification of reference gene primers was used by the study to estimate nucleated cell counts. The table came from immunoSEQ multiplex PCR; TCRdb's copy has only in-frame clones and leaves some out. For V, J and clone size, that table is used; D and trimming come from the DNA. Of 450,000 to 500,000 clones in the sample, approximately 85% are singletons; the top ten hold under 4%. The length of the CDR3 is 12 residues. Germline V gene lookup returns CDR1 MNHEY and CDR2 SVGEGT. V lost 2 bases and J 5 bases, leaving 4 bases between the germline ends. The chain combines TRBV6-2 or TRBV6-3 with TRBJ2-1; D is unclear. What was sequenced was peripheral blood. This clonotype was sampled from a human donor in a cohort sampled during active COVID-19. The CDR3 nucleotides are TGTGCCAGCAGTTACGGCAACAATGAGCAGTTCTTC. Its translation: CASSYGNNEQFF.